These 9 T cell receptor beta chains share one sample of origin, sequenced in a study of identifying expanded T cells in peripheral blood. Some clones are missing from TCRdb's copy, which holds only in-frame ones; the method was immunoSEQ multiplex PCR. The top ten clones hold about a sixth of a sample with roughly 100,000 clones, around 89% of them seen once. The sequenced material came from blood. The receptors derive from a person aged 18 to 70 in good health.

V and J are TRBV7-2 and TRBJ1-1, with D perhaps matching TRBD1 (5 bases). The V gene's germline CDR1 is SGHTA and CDR2 FQGNSA. Trimming took 2 bases from V and 0 from J, leaving 13 bases between them. The CDR3 has 16 amino acids. The CDR3 loop is CASSLRATGMNTEAFF. CDR3 sequence (DNA): TGTGCCAGCAGCTTAAGGGCAACAGGCATGAACACTGAAGCTTTCTTT.

The rearrangement links TRBV4-1 to TRBJ2-1, with D perhaps assigned TRBD1 or TRBD2 (5 bases each). The V gene's germline CDR1 is MGHRA and CDR2 YSYEKL. V lost 5 bases and J lost 3, with 14 bases in between. CDR3 length equals 15 residues. The CDR3 DNA sequence: TGCGCCAGCAGCATGGGACCGTTGCTCTACAATGAGCAGTTCTTC. It translates to CASSMGPLLYNEQFF.

This chain links TRBV6-5 with TRBJ2-6; D might be TRBD1 (5 bases). The end of the DNA fits TRBJ2-7 better, so the J call may be wrong. This CDR3 has 15 residues. CDR1 is MNHEY and CDR2 is SVGAGI in the germline V gene. This CDR3 is CASSYGGRVPGEQYF. The DNA for the CDR3 is TGTGCCAGCAGTTACGGCGGCAGGGTACCAGGCGAGCAGTACTTC.

The J gene is TRBJ1-5, the V gene TRBV27; possibly TRBD1 for D (6 bases). Germline V gene sequence: CDR1 MNHEY, CDR2 SMNVEV (reference sequence). V shed 7 bases and J shed 4 bases, with 14 bases lying between them. The CDR3 is 14 residues long. CDR3 in DNA: TGTGCCAGCATCCTCGGACAGCCGAATCAGCCCCAGCATTTT. This codes for CASILGQPNQPQHF.

The gene calls are TRBV28 and TRBJ1-5; no clear D gene. This CDR3 comprises 15 residues. V gave up 7 bases and J gave up 6 bases, with 19 bases separating them. Germline CDR1 is MDHEN and CDR2 is SYDVKM. CDR3 sequence reads: CASTPIGVAAQPQHF. CDR3 DNA: TGTGCCAGCACTCCGATCGGGGTGGCGGCTCAGCCCCAGCATTTT.

The chain recombines TRBV5-1 with TRBJ2-2; 9 bases line up with TRBD2. This CDR3 region has 16 residues. From germline, CDR1 is SGHRS and CDR2 YFSETQ. Trimming cost V 0 bases and J 6 bases; bases outside gene matches: 6. The CDR3 sequence: CASSLGGGATAGELFF. The CDR3 region has the DNA TGCGCCAGCAGCTTGGGCGGGGGGGCCACGGCCGGGGAGCTGTTTTTT. Using reference TRBV5-1 and TRBJ2-2 for the parts outside the CDR3, the full variable domain is KAGVTQTPRYLIKTRGQQVTLSCSPISGHRSVSWYQQTPGQGLQFLFEYFSETQRNKGNFPGRFSGRQFSNSRSEMNVSTLELGDSALYLCASSLGGGATAGELFFGEGSRLTVL.

The J gene is TRBJ1-1, the V gene TRBV10-3, with 7 nucleotides matching TRBD1. The germline gives CDR1 ENHRY, CDR2 SYGVKD. CDR3 length: 13 amino acids. Trimming at V came to 4 bases and at J to 7 bases, leaving 6 bases not matched to a gene. This CDR3 is CAISGDRDSEAFF. CDR3 coding DNA: TGTGCCATCAGTGGAGACAGGGATAGTGAAGCTTTCTTT.

This clone was detected only once. The chain uses TRBV12-1 and TRBJ2-2; the table's TRBD1 call for D was not verified on the DNA. TRBV12-1 is a listed pseudogene. CDR3 size: 17 residues. CDR3 in amino acids: CASSFALPDRGHGELFF. The CDR3 DNA sequence: TGTGCCAGCAGCTTTGCGCTCCCGGACAGGGGCCACGGGGAGCTGTTTTTT.

V is TRBV5-1 and J is TRBJ2-1; weak D call: TRBD1 (5 bases). Germline-derived CDR1 and CDR2 are SGHRS and YFSETQ. V was clipped by 1 base and J by 2 bases, with 7 bases between them. The CDR3 runs to 14 residues. The DNA for the CDR3 is TGCGCCAGCAGCTTGCAGGGTCCCTACAATGAGCAGTTCTTC. It yields the protein CASSLQGPYNEQFF.